The source of this T cell receptor beta chain is a study of T cells after yellow fever vaccination. Study observations and caveats: Though it reached lower strength, the secondary response hit its peak faster, day 5 versus 15. The booster response re-showed most primary clones: around 97% CD4, approximately 85% CD8. A small share of clonotypes appeared in both CD4 and CD8 compartments.

Production of TCR cDNA was by 5'RACE template switching, which also added a universal primer site and UMIs. TCRdb re-called the 5' RACE reads through MiXCR, storing one row per CDR3 protein. This sample yields 400,000 or so distinct CDR3 sequences, of which roughly 11% are seen a single time; around 20% belongs to the top ten. This clonotype was picked up a small number of times. Its specificity is not known. The J segment lost 5 bases and the V segment lost 10 bases, leaving 7 bases of the junction unmatched. This CDR3 is 13 amino acids long. This receptor was taken from a young man who received the YFV17D yellow fever vaccine. The sequences come from PBMCs, collected on the day of the first yellow fever vaccination. The rearrangement joins TRBV12-3 or TRBV12-4 to TRBJ2-7; 11 bases are shared with TRBD2. The CDR3 loop reads CATQLAGANEQYF. The CDR3 DNA follows: TGTGCCACCCAACTAGCGGGGGCTAACGAGCAGTACTTC.